Following are 21 T cell receptor beta chains from one sample sequenced in a study of human T cells and chemical hapten exposure. As for time point: patch test 2, 6 weeks after DPC sensitization. Documented treatment: therapeutic diphenylcyclopropenone sensitization with weekly scalp DPC. One entry per CDR3 protein, called by TCRdb with MiXCR from the RACE reads. The sample contains more than 75,000 distinct CDR3 sequences, about 9.3% of which appear only once. The starting material was whole blood, obtained in connection with sensitization to the hapten diphenylcyclopropenone (DPC). The receptors here all came from a woman aged 35 to 49 with alopecia areata. Some clones in this sample may be carry-over from other donors' samples.

The chain uses TRBV20-1 and TRBJ2-5; TRBD2 agrees at 10 bases. The CDR3 is 13 residues long. CDR1 is DFQATT and CDR2 is SNEGSKA in the germline V gene (reference sequence). V shed 6 bases and J 4 bases; nucleotides not matched to a gene: 5. The CDR3 nucleotides read TGCAGTGCGGATACTAGCGGGACAGAGACCCAGTACTTC. Protein: CSADTSGTETQYF.

There are many counts of this clonotype. The CDR3: CASSDEGTGSPRYF. The DNA for the CDR3 is TGTGCCAGCAGTGACGAAGGGACAGGGTCTCCCCGGTACTTC. The genes are TRBV6-1 and TRBJ2-7; 9 bases map to TRBD1. After removal of 3 bases from V and 12 bases from J, the junction contained 12 bases not matched to a gene. Germline V gives CDR1 MNHNS, CDR2 SASEGT. The CDR3 has 14 residues.

This clonotype turned up a few times. The chain is built from TRBV5-1 and TRBJ2-7, with TRBD1 identical over 8 bases. The CDR3 has 15 residues. The germline V gene encodes CDR1 SGHRS and CDR2 YFSETQ. J gave up 7 bases and V 2 bases, and 11 bases lay outside the gene matches. The CDR3 DNA follows: TGCGCCAGCAGCTTCTTCCAGGGGGCCGAGGGGGAGCAGTACTTC. It is translated as CASSFFQGAEGEQYF. Together with reference TRBV5-1 and TRBJ2-7, the CDR3 gives the full variable domain: KAGVTQTPRYLIKTRGQQVTLSCSPISGHRSVSWYQQTPGQGLQFLFEYFSETQRNKGNFPGRFSGRQFSNSRSEMNVSTLELGDSALYLCASSFFQGAEGEQYFGPGTRLTVT.

J is TRBJ1-4 and V is TRBV3-1; weak D call: TRBD1 (5 bases). The V and J ends lost 1 base and 10 bases respectively, with 16 bases between them. The CDR3 runs to 15 residues. Germline assignment: CDR1 LGHDT and CDR2 YNNKEL (reference sequence). CDR3 coding DNA: TGTGCCAGCAGCCAAGGCGGACAAGGAATCGGAAAACTGTTTTTT. Its protein product is CASSQGGQGIGKLFF. Full variable domain (outside the CDR3, taken from reference TRBV3-1 and TRBJ1-4): DTAVSQTPKYLVTQMGNDKSIKCEQNLGHDTMYWYKQDSKKFLKIMFSYNNKELIINETVPNRFSPKSPDKAHLNLHINSLELGDSAVYFCASSQGGQGIGKLFFGSGTQLSVL.

This clonotype was seen more than once but under ten times. This chain uses TRBV4-1 with TRBJ2-5; the match to TRBD2 covers 8 bases. Germline lookup yields CDR1 MGHRA and CDR2 YSYEKL. CDR3 length: 17 residues. The J segment lost 5 bases and the V segment lost 1 base, leaving 12 bases of the junction unmatched. The CDR3 here is CASSQGGSGTSGETQYF. DNA for the CDR3: TGCGCCAGCAGCCAAGGGGGTAGCGGGACCTCGGGGGAGACCCAGTACTTC.

This rearrangement joins TRBV7-2 to TRBJ1-2; D uncertain. V was cut by 0 bases and J by 10 bases, with 6 bases left in between. Germline values: CDR1 SGHTA, CDR2 FQGNSA. This CDR3 spans 11 amino acids. The CDR3 DNA reads as TGTGCCAGCAGCTTAGCCGGGGACTACACCTTC. Its protein is CASSLAGDYTF.

V usage is TRBV4-1 and J usage is TRBJ2-1, with 8 bases aligning to TRBD1. The V gene's germline CDR1 is MGHRA and CDR2 YSYEKL. V lost 3 bases to trimming and J lost 4 bases; unmatched junction nucleotides: 11. The CDR3 consists of 17 residues. CDR3 sequence: CASSQPPGRGPYNEQFF. The CDR3 coding sequence is TGCGCCAGCAGCCAGCCGCCGGGCAGGGGGCCGTACAATGAGCAGTTCTTC.

In its sample, this clonotype was seen many times. CDR3 bases: TGCAGCGTGTCCGGACAGGGAGGCAATGAGCAGTTCTTC. Translation: CSVSGQGGNEQFF. The V gene is TRBV29-1, the J gene TRBJ2-1; 8 positions agree with TRBD1. The CDR3 loop spans 13 amino acids. Germline V gives CDR1 SQVTM, CDR2 ANQGSEA. With 6 bases clipped from V and 6 bases from J, the junction kept 7 bases outside the gene matches.

V and J are TRBV4-2 and TRBJ2-7; possible D gene TRBD2, 5 bases. This CDR3 spans 11 amino acids. Germline lookup yields CDR1 LGHNA and CDR2 YNFKEQ. Trimming removed 5 bases at V and 6 bases at J, with 8 bases between. Here the CDR3 DNA reads TGTGCCAGCAGCTTCGGACTCGAGCAGTACTTC. Translated, it gives CASSFGLEQYF.

This clonotype was detected many times. The chain joins TRBV4-2 to TRBJ2-1, with 8 bases aligning to TRBD2. The trim removed 4 bases at V and 8 bases at J, leaving 7 bases unmatched. This CDR3 is 14 amino acids long. Germline-derived CDR1 and CDR2 are LGHNA and YNFKEQ. CDR3 in DNA: TGTGCCAGCAGCCCCCGGGACGGGGGGGATGAGCAGTTCTTC. Translation: CASSPRDGGDEQFF.

This rearrangement joins TRBV27 to TRBJ1-2, with no clear D. The germline V gene has CDR1 MNHEY and CDR2 SMNVEV (reference sequence). The CDR3 has 13 residues. The V end lost 0 bases, the J end lost 1 base, and 3 bases lay between the germline ends. DNA for the CDR3: TGTGCCAGCAGTTTATCATTTAACTATGGCTACACCTTC. Translation: CASSLSFNYGYTF.

This clonotype was counted ten times or more. The chain couples TRBV18 to TRBJ2-5; D might be TRBD2 (5 bases). The CDR3 extends over 13 amino acids. The V gene's germline CDR1 is KGHSH and CDR2 LQKENI. The V end lost 2 bases, the J end lost 4 bases, and 8 bases lay between the germline ends. The DNA for the CDR3 is TGTGCCAGCTCACCAAGGAGCGGAGAGACCCAGTACTTC. This encodes CASSPRSGETQYF.

This clonotype was counted ten times or more. The chain couples TRBV5-6 to TRBJ1-1; TRBD1 might be the D (6 bases). This CDR3 spans 15 amino acids. Germline V gene lookup returns CDR1 SGHDT and CDR2 YYEEEE. Trimming took off 1 base at V and 1 base at J, with 11 bases between the two ends. The DNA for the CDR3 is TGTGCCAGCAGCTTGTTGGAGACAGGGAACACTGAAGCTTTCTTT. Translating it yields CASSLLETGNTEAFF.

This clonotype was counted many times. This chain joins TRBV29-1 and TRBJ2-7; D not certain. The CDR3 runs to 12 residues. The V end was cut by 8 bases, the J end by 3 bases, with 14 bases between. Germline CDR1 is SQVTM and CDR2 is ANQGSEA. CDR3 bases: TGCAGCATTCAGGACCAGCTCTACGAGCAGTACTTC. Amino acid sequence: CSIQDQLYEQYF.

For the CDR3, the DNA is TGCAGTGCTAGACGTACAGGGGAGGGAACTGAAGCTTTCTTT. Translating gives CSARRTGEGTEAFF. This chain uses TRBV20-1 with TRBJ1-1; the match to TRBD1 covers 7 bases. Germline V gene sequence: CDR1 DFQATT, CDR2 SNEGSKA (reference sequence). Trimming took 2 bases from V and 5 from J; bases not matched to a gene: 8. This CDR3 contains 14 residues.

This clonotype has just a few counts. The chain links TRBV3-1 to TRBJ2-7; D is undetermined. Per the germline V gene, CDR1 is LGHDT and CDR2 is YNNKEL (reference sequence). This CDR3 is built from 13 residues. Trimming took 5 bases from V and 1 from J, leaving 9 bases between them. The CDR3 nucleotides are TGTGCCAGCAGCGACCGTCTGTCCTACGAGCAGTACTTC. As protein: CASSDRLSYEQYF.

This chain joins TRBV7-3 and TRBJ1-6; possibly TRBD1 for D (6 bases). The CDR3 contains 16 residues. Germline V CDR1 and CDR2: SGHTA, FQGTGA. The V end was cut by 5 bases, the J end by 3 bases, with 14 bases between. The chain's CDR3 is CASSLQGSRYNSPLHF. The CDR3 nucleotides are TGTGCCAGCAGCCTACAGGGTTCTCGCTATAATTCACCCCTCCACTTT.

This rearrangement joins TRBV9 to TRBJ2-7; D might be TRBD1 or TRBD2, each matching 5 bases. This CDR3 is built from 15 residues. Looked up from germline, CDR1 is SGDLS and CDR2 is YYNGEE. Trimming left V 0 bases short and J 6 bases short, with 16 bases between. The CDR3: CASSVDSGPAGEQYF. CDR3 coding DNA: TGTGCCAGCAGCGTAGACTCGGGGCCAGCTGGCGAGCAGTACTTC.

This clonotype was seen a handful of times. The chain couples TRBV20-1 to TRBJ2-6; TRBD1 is a possible D gene (6 bases). Trimming shortened V by 6 bases and J by 2 bases, and 11 bases separated the two germline ends. Germline CDR1 is DFQATT and CDR2 is SNEGSKA (reference sequence). CDR3 length: 14 residues. CDR3 coding DNA: TGCAGTGCCGAGGGGGTCCCTGGGGCCAACGTCCTGACTTTC. This sequence encodes CSAEGVPGANVLTF.

This chain links TRBV9 with TRBJ2-7, with no clear D. This CDR3 comprises 14 residues. V was cut by 4 bases and J by 5 bases, with 16 bases left in between. The germline V gene encodes CDR1 SGDLS and CDR2 YYNGEE. The CDR3 loop reads CASSPVGQLDEQYF. CDR3 bases: TGTGCCAGCAGCCCCGTTGGGCAGCTCGACGAGCAGTACTTC.

The table lists this clonotype with a count of one. A read error is possible here, since a much larger clone lies one base away. This sequence joins TRBV12-3 or TRBV12-4 and TRBJ2-3; no firm D call. V lost 6 bases and J lost 2, with 3 bases in between. The CDR3 totals 11 residues. The CDR3 spells CASSYTDTQYF. For the CDR3, the DNA is TGTGCCAGCAGCTACACAGATACGCAGTATTTT.